The rows below give T cell receptor beta chains drawn from one sample of a study of metastatic and nonmetastatic thyroid tumors. TCRdb reanalyzed the PCR reads with MiXCR. The data show over 15,000 clones, around 13% seen once. Sequencing was carried out using blood. The receptors originated from a female donor with papillary thyroid cancer or a benign thyroid nodule (not recorded which). Some clones in this sample may be carry-over from other donors' samples. CDR3s leave out the opening cysteine and the closing phenylalanine or tryptophan.

TRBV19,ASSSGQAAYEQY
TRBV4-3,ASSQDWTQGSRT
TRBV2,ASRGGSSRNEQF
TRBV5-1,ASSKNTEAF
TRBV27,ASSSTGRNQPQH
TRBV27,ASSLSGGAGGYT
TRBV6-1,ASRGQGGDTGELF
TRBV11-2,ASSPISRGRTDTQY
TRBV7-2,ASSGRLAGYGETQY
TRBV2,ASRGLAGGYEQY
TRBV6-6,ASRGTVALAFSNQPQH
TRBV20-1,SARTVTDTQY
TRBV30,AWSVQQDSGELF
TRBV2,ASRMTAGAEDTQH
TRBV19,ASSQIGQPNTEAF
TRBV2,VRGTVYGYT
TRBV7-8,ASSSPGSYEQY
TRBV19,ASSIDGTYEQY
TRBV19,ASSRGVVEQF
TRBV6-4,ASSDVGLEDSYEQY
TRBV27,ARWWSGAYEQY
TRBV14,ASSQDFSGTKF
TRBV5-4,ASSLLGQGGFEQF
TRBV6-1,ASSTGQISYNEQF
TRBV5-6,ASSRGDGTDTQY
TRBV2,ASSAGSREETQY
TRBV15,ATSGRATGEQFH
TRBV9,ASSPRLAGLYSEQF
TRBV2,ASIIAVGETQY
TRBV28,AGRDVSYAYT
TRBV4-3,ASSLLGLSIGEKLF
TRBV6-5,ASSYGTGTPLH
TRBV6-4,ASSEGGTDTQY
TRBV2,ASTTEDGTSGRSSEQF
TRBV7-9,AAGHVSYEQY
TRBV20-1,SARDWTGGSTEAF
TRBV5-1,ASSIGTGGEKLF
TRBV20-1,SASQDRVDQPQH
TRBV6-2/TRBV6-3,ASSPPGLAGGLRLSEQF
TRBV28,ASSPTDRGLNTIY
TRBV7-2,ASSLSTTSGQETQY
TRBV28,ASRLRARRVNNEAF
TRBV7-2,ASSPGPYYGYT
TRBV2,ASRGTEIYGYT
TRBV28,ASSEGQGAPSTDTQY
TRBV5-4,ASSRAGTENYGYT
TRBV6-1,ASRDLRGSYEQY
TRBV27,ASSSRARYGCT